This entry lists 8 T cell receptor beta chains sequenced from one sample in a study of cytotoxic CD8 clonotypes in ibrutinib-treated CLL. Libraries were prepared by immunoSEQ multiplex PCR; TCRdb keeps only in-frame clonotypes and omits some of them. The sample yields around 70,000 clones, 80% seen once. Sequencing used PBMCs, obtained at disease progression, from a patient treated with ibrutinib. The receptor set was obtained from a human donor with chronic lymphocytic leukemia.

The rearrangement links TRBV2 to TRBJ1-5; no clear D. The CDR3 is 12 amino acids. Germline CDR1 SNHLY, CDR2 FYNNEI. The ends were cut back, 7 bases at V and 3 bases at J, with 7 bases in the middle. The CDR3 here is CASTVYNQPQHF. The CDR3 coding sequence is TGTGCCAGCACAGTGTACAATCAGCCCCAGCATTTT.

This rearrangement joins TRBV28 to TRBJ2-2; D is ambiguous. Germline CDR1 MDHEN, CDR2 SYDVKM. Deletions cut 5 bases from V and 6 bases from J, with 4 bases between. This CDR3 region has 11 residues. The CDR3 is CASSPPGELFF. In DNA form, the CDR3 reads TGTGCCAGCAGTCCTCCCGGGGAGCTGTTTTTT.

The genes are TRBV28 and TRBJ2-7, with 7 bases identical to TRBD1. The CDR3 has 15 amino acids. Germline V CDR1 and CDR2: MDHEN, SYDVKM. V gave up 1 base and J gave up 4 bases; unmatched junction bases: 7. For the CDR3, the DNA is TGTGCCAGCAGTTTATATAGCCCAGGGGGATACGAGCAGTACTTC. Residues: CASSLYSPGGYEQYF.

V and J are TRBV7-9 and TRBJ1-2, with 9 bases that match TRBD1. The CDR3 covers 18 residues. Trimming cost V 1 base and J 1 base; bases outside gene matches: 10. Germline CDR1 and CDR2: SEHNR and FQNEAQ (reference sequence). The CDR3 sequence is CASSLGVPGQGDNYGYTF. CDR3 bases: TGTGCCAGCAGCTTAGGCGTCCCGGGACAGGGCGATAACTATGGCTACACCTTC. Combining the CDR3 with reference TRBV7-9 and TRBJ1-2 gives the whole variable domain DTGVSQNPRHKITKRGQNVTFRCDPISEHNRLYWYRQTLGQGPEFLTYFQNEAQLEKSRLLSDRFSAERPKGSFSTLEIQRTEQGDSAMYLCASSLGVPGQGDNYGYTFGSGTRLTVV.

In its sample, this clone was seen once. This chain links TRBV15 with TRBJ1-1, with D unresolved. Germline CDR1 reads LNHNV; CDR2 reads YYDKDF (reference sequence). CDR3 length: 13 amino acids. Trimming removed 7 bases at V and 3 bases at J, with 12 bases between. The CDR3 DNA sequence: TGTGCCACCACGAGGGCAACTCACACTGAAGCTTTCTTT. Translated: CATTRATHTEAFF. Complete variable domain (other parts from reference TRBV15 and TRBJ1-1): DAMVIQNPRYQVTQFGKPVTLSCSQTLNHNVMYWYQQKSSQAPKLLFHYYDKDFNNEADTPDNFQSRRPNTSFCFLDIRSPGLGDTAMYLCATTRATHTEAFFGQGTRLTVV.

This chain joins TRBV29-1 and TRBJ2-2; D remains ambiguous. The CDR3 totals 13 residues. Germline CDR1 is SQVTM and CDR2 is ANQGSEA. V gave up 7 bases and J gave up 0 bases, with 9 bases separating them. The CDR3 DNA reads TGCAGCGCCGCTGTACCGAACACCGGGGAGCTGTTTTTT. Translation gives CSAAVPNTGELFF.

V gene TRBV15 combines with J gene TRBJ2-1; D is possibly TRBD1 (5 bases). The ends were cut back, 1 base at V and 15 bases at J, with 25 bases in the middle. The CDR3 runs to 16 residues. Per germline, CDR1 LNHNV and CDR2 YYDKDF (reference sequence). The CDR3 region is CATSRGGRVVGAGRFF. The CDR3 DNA sequence: TGTGCCACCAGCAGAGGAGGTCGCGTAGTTGGGGCCGGCCGGTTCTTC.

Remarks on this clone: The sample has other DNA sequences that encode this CDR3 too. This rearrangement joins TRBV18 to TRBJ2-7; D gene uncertain. Trimming removed 2 bases at V and 0 bases at J, with 8 bases between. Germline CDR1 and CDR2: KGHSH and LQKENI. The CDR3 has 14 amino acids. The CDR3 sequence: CASSPGQNSYEQYF. The CDR3 DNA is TGTGCCAGCTCACCAGGGCAGAACTCCTACGAGCAGTACTTC. The variable domain in full, completed from reference TRBV18 and TRBJ2-7, reads NAGVMQNPRHLVRRRGQEARLRCSPMKGHSHVYWYRQLPEEGLKFMVYLQKENIIDESGMPKERFSAEFPKEGPSILRIQQVVRGDSAAYFCASSPGQNSYEQYFGPGTRLTVT.